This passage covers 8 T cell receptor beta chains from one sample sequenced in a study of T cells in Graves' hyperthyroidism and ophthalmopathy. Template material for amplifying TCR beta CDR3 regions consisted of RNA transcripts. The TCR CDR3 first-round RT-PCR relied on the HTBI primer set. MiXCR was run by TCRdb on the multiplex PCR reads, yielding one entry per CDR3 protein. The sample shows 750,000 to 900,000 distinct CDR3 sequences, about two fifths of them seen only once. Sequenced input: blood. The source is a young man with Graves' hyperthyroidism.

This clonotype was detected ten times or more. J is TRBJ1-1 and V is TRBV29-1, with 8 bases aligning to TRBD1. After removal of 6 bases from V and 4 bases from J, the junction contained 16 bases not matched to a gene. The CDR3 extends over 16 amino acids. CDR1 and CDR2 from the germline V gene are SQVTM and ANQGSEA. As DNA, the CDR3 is TGCAGCGTCGAGTGGACAGGGACTTCGACGAGCACTGAAGCTTTCTTT. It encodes CSVEWTGTSTSTEAFF.

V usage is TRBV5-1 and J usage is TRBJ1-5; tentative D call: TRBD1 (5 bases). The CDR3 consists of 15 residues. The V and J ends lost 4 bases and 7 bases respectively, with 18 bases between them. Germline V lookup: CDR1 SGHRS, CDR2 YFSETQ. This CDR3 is CASSPWGQFNQPQHF. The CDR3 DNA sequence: TGCGCCAGCAGCCCCTGGGGCCAATTTAACCAGCCCCAGCATTTT.

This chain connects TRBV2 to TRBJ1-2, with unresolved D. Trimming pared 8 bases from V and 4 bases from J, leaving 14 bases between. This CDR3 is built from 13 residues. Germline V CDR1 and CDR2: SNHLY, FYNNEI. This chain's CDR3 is CASSPFRPYGYTF. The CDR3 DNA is TGTGCCAGCTCACCATTCAGACCCTATGGCTACACCTTC.

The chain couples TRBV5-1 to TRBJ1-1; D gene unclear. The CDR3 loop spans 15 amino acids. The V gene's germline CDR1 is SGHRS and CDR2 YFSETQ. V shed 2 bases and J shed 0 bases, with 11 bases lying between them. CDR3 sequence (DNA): TGCGCCAGCAGCTTACAGAACCGAATGAACACTGAAGCTTTCTTT. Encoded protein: CASSLQNRMNTEAFF.

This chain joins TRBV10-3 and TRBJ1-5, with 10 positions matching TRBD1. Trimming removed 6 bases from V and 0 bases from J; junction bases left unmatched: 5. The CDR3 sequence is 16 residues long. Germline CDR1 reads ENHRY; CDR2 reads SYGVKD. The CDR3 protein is CAIRGGTGDSNQPQHF. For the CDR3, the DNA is TGTGCCATCAGGGGTGGGACAGGGGATAGCAATCAGCCCCAGCATTTT.

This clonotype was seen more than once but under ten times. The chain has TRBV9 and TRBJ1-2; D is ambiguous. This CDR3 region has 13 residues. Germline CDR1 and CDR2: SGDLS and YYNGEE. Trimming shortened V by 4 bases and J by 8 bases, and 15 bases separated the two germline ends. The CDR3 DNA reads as TGTGCCAGCAGCCGTCTAGCGATAGAGGGCTACACCTTC. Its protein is CASSRLAIEGYTF.

In nucleotides, the CDR3 is TGTGCCAGCAGTTTCGATATACACGGCGAATCTGGAAACACCATATATTTT. Residues: CASSFDIHGESGNTIYF. The chain has TRBV6-1 and TRBJ1-3; the D is unclear. Between the trimmed V and J ends, which lost 5 bases and 1 base, there was a span of 18 bases. CDR1 and CDR2 (germline): MNHNS, SASEGT. This CDR3 spans 17 amino acids.

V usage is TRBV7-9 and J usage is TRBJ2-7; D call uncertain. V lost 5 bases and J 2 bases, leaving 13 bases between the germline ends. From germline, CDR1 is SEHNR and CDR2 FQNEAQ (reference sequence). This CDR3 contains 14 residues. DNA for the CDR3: TGTGCCAGCAGCCAACGGTTGCTTGCCTACGAGCAGTACTTC. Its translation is CASSQRLLAYEQYF. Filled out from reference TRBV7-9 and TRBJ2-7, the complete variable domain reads DTGVSQNPRHKITKRGQNVTFRCDPISEHNRLYWYRQTLGQGPEFLTYFQNEAQLEKSRLLSDRFSAERPKGSFSTLEIQRTEQGDSAMYLCASSQRLLAYEQYFGPGTRLTVT.